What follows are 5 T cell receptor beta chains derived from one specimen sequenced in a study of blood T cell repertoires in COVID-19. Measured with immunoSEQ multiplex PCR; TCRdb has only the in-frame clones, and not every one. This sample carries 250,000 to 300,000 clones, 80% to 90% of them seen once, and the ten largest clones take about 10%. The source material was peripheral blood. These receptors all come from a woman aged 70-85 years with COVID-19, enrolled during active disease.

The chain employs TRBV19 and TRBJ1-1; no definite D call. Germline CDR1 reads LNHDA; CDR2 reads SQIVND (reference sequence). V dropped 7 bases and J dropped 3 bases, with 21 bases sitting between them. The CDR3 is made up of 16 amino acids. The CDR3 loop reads CASTPPGTPMDTEAFF. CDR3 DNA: TGTGCCAGTACCCCCCCGGGAACCCCTATGGACACTGAAGCTTTCTTT.

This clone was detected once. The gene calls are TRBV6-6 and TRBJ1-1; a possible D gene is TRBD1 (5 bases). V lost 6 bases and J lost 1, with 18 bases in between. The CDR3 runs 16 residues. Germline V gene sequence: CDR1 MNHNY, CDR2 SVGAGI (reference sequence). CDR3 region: CASSPPPEGQNTEAFF. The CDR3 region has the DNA TGTGCCAGCAGCCCACCACCGGAAGGACAGAACACTGAAGCTTTCTTT.

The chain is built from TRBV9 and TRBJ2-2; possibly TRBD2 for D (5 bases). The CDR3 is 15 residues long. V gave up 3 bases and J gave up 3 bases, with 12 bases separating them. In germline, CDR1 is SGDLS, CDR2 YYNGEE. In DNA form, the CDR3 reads TGTGCCAGCAGCGCACTAGTTTCTGACACCGGGGAGCTGTTTTTT. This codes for CASSALVSDTGELFF.

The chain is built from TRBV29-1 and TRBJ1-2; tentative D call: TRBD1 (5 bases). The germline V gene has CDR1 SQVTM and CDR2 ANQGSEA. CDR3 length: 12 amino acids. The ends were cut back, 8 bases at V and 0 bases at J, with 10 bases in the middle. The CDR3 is CSYSTANYGYTF. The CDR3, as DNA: TGCAGCTACTCGACAGCTAACTATGGCTACACCTTC.

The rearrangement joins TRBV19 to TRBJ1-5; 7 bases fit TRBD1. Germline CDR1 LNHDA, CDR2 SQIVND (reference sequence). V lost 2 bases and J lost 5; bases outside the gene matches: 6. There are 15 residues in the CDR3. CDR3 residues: CASSISQGTYQPQHF. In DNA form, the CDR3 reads TGTGCCAGTAGTATATCACAGGGGACGTATCAGCCCCAGCATTTT.